This TCR beta chain was recovered during a study of CD8 T cells in ankylosing spondylitis. This clonotype has ten or more counts. The antigen remains unidentified. TCRdb reanalysed the 5' RACE reads using MiXCR and keeps one entry per CDR3 protein. This table has over 75,000 distinct CDR3 sequences, 7.5% to 9% appearing once. The ends were cut back, 3 bases at V and 7 bases at J, with 6 bases in the middle. The CDR3 loop spans 11 amino acids. Germline V CDR1 and CDR2: MNHEY, SMNVEV (reference sequence). Study observations and caveats: According to the report, clones linked to the disease were significantly enriched in matched synovial fluid samples taken from ankylosing spondylitis patients. In peripheral blood, disease-linked CD8+ clones occurred at relatively low frequencies. Apparently characteristic of ankylosing spondylitis blood was a TCR beta motif (fewer than 10 highly homologous variants).

This clonotype was sampled from a male donor with ankylosing spondylitis or in good health (not recorded which). J is TRBJ2-5 and V is TRBV27; D is unclear. Material: blood, either unsorted or a sorted T cell fraction (not recorded which). CDR3 sequence (DNA): TGTGCCAGCAGTTTGTCTGGGACCCAGTACTTC. Translating it yields CASSLSGTQYF.